A selection of T cell receptor beta chains follows, all from one sample in a study of beta chain features in type 1 diabetes. The data were produced by immunoSEQ multiplex PCR, yet TCRdb's version contains in-frame clones alone and is incomplete. In the table there are some 220,000 clones, around 9.9% of which are singletons. The sequenced sample consisted of central memory CD4+ T cells from blood. All receptors derive from a man aged 18 to 30 in good health. Both conserved end residues are part of each CDR3. D genes are given only for firm matches. Size values are once, few and many counts, or a class for expanded clones, and some rows have none.

len | d_gene | v_gene | abundance | CDR3aa
17 | . | TRBV7-8 | . | CASSLADRSEWGTEAFF
14 | TRBD1 | TRBV7-8 | . | CASSQGQGVETQYF
11 | TRBD1 | TRBV30 | few | CAWSWEGAAFF
14 | . | TRBV7-3 | many | CASSLTSWADTQYF
14 | TRBD1 | TRBV30 | few | CAWSLGTGNEKLFF
14 | . | TRBV6-1 | . | CASSLDRVNTEAFF
14 | TRBD2 | TRBV7-2 | . | CASSLGSGGYEQYF
11 | . | TRBV20-1 | many | CSASRGSGYTF
14 | . | TRBV7-9 | many | CASSSAVRGYEQYF
17 | . | TRBV16 | . | CASSASEQVWSSYEQYF
17 | TRBD1 | TRBV30 | few | CAWSKAGGASGANVLTF
15 | . | TRBV7-8 | . | CASSQWSGNTGELFF
17 | . | TRBV15 | few | CATSRDLNAGSGNTIYF
14 | TRBD1 | TRBV27 | many | CASGRDRVGETQYF
16 | . | TRBV4-2 | . | CASSLGPRDGSGELFF
14 | . | TRBV6-1 | few | CASSRPGVGNVLTF
17 | . | TRBV13 | . | CASSLVEAGLRIGELFF
15 | . | TRBV7-9 | many | CASSPRRGGTDTQYF
16 | . | TRBV11-2 | . | CASRPIRAVGYNEQFF
16 | TRBD2 | TRBV6-1 | . | CASSASSGRATHEQFF
15 | TRBD2 | TRBV29-1 | few | CSVLAGLAGEYEQYF
14 | TRBD2 | TRBV29-1 | . | CSVVPSGTLYEQYF
14 | . | TRBV6-6 | . | CATSDLTQAYGYTF
15 | . | TRBV5-6 | few | CASSLDSLSTDTQYF
11 | . | TRBV20-1 | . | CSATIDYGYTF
14 | . | TRBV6-5 | . | CASRGLAFGETQYF
14 | . | TRBV30 | . | CAWSQSAVQETQYF
14 | . | TRBV6-6 | . | CASSTRSRNTEAFF
13 | . | TRBV18 | many | CASSPDDTYGYTF
16 | TRBD1 | TRBV10-3 | few | CAISAEAGRGEQPQHF
15 | . | TRBV9 | . | CASSGGGVHPYEQYF
13 | . | TRBV6-6 | few | CASIRAGQETQYF
14 | . | TRBV11-2 | . | CASSRTRYDYEQYF